This TCR beta chain was profiled in a study of PD-L1 blockade in urothelial cancer. CDR1 is GTSNPN and CDR2 is SVGIG in the germline V gene (reference sequence). Trimming took 4 bases from V and 2 from J, leaving 9 bases between them. The CDR3 is 12 residues long. As for time point: pretreatment peripheral blood. Peripheral blood mononuclear cells were collected from every patient before and during treatment, yielding between 1 and 8 samples per patient. Using immunoSEQ multiplex PCR, the repertoire was profiled, and TCRdb retains in-frame clones only, with some absent. The data contain some 87,000 clones, roughly 91% of them singletons.

The clonotype originates from a man between 60 and 75 years old with urothelial cancer. The V gene is TRBV30, the J gene TRBJ2-7, with D unclear. Sample: PBMCs, taken around atezolizumab (anti-PD-L1) treatment. CDR3 coding DNA: TGTGCCTGGAAGGAGACTCCCTACGAGCAGTACTTC. Translation gives CAWKETPYEQYF.